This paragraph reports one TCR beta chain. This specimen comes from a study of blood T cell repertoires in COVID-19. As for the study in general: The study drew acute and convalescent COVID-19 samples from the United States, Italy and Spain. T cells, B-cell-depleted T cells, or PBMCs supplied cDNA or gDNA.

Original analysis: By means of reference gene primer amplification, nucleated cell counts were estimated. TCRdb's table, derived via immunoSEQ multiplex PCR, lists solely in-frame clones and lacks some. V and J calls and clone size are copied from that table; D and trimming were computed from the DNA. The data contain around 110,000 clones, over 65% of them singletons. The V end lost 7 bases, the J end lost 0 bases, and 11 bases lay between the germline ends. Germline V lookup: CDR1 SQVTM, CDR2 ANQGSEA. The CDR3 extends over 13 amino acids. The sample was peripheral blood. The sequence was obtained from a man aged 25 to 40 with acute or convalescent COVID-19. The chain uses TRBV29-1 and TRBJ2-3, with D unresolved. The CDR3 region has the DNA TGCAGCGCTTTATTAGCCAGCACAGATACGCAGTATTTT. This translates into CSALLASTDTQYF.